Following are 2 T cell receptor beta chains from one sample sequenced in a study of T cells after yellow fever vaccination. Each CDR3 protein is one row after TCRdb ran MiXCR on the 5' RACE reads. The sample contains around 530,000 distinct CDR3 sequences, about a sixth of which appear only once. The starting material was PBMCs, obtained roughly 5 days after the first yellow fever vaccination. These receptors were taken from a man aged 18 to 30 who received the YFV17D yellow fever vaccine.

J is TRBJ2-1 and V is TRBV20-1, with TRBD2 as a possible D gene (6 bases). Germline assignment: CDR1 DFQATT and CDR2 SNEGSKA (reference sequence). Trimming stripped 6 bases from V and 2 bases from J, with 17 bases between. This CDR3 has 15 residues. The CDR3, as DNA: TGCAGTGCAACTTTCGGGGGAGCCCCCTACAATGAGCAGTTCTTC. It yields the protein CSATFGGAPYNEQFF.

The CDR3 region is CASSKGTASSYEQYV. Written as DNA, the CDR3 is TGTGCCAGCAGCAAGGGGACTGCTAGCTCCTACGAGCAGTACGTC. The chain employs TRBV7-2 and TRBJ2-7; a weak D match, TRBD2 (6 bases). Germline CDR1 and CDR2: SGHTA and FQGNSA. The V end lost 5 bases, the J end lost 0 bases, and 14 bases lay between the germline ends. There are 15 residues in the CDR3.